This passage covers 5 T cell receptor beta chains from one sample sequenced in a study of siplizumab effects on memory and regulatory T cells. The method was immunoSEQ multiplex PCR; TCRdb's version includes in-frame clones alone and lacks a portion of them. Found here are about 100,000 clones, about 90% of them singletons; the top ten hold approximately 0.71%. Sequenced sample: Tregs sorted from blood. The receptors were sampled from a human donor in good health.

The rearrangement links TRBV10-1 to TRBJ2-7; no definite D call. V was cut by 4 bases and J by 1 base, with 8 bases left in between. The CDR3 runs 13 residues. Germline CDR1 is WNHNN and CDR2 is SYGVQD (reference sequence). The CDR3 reads CASSASVSYEQYF. CDR3 coding DNA: TGCGCCAGCAGTGCTTCCGTATCCTACGAGCAGTACTTC.

J is TRBJ1-4 and V is TRBV6-9; no clear D gene. V was cut by 6 bases and J by 4 bases, with 12 bases left in between. CDR1 is MNHGY, CDR2 SVAAGI, per germline. The CDR3 runs to 14 residues. This chain's CDR3 is CASRGGGRNEKLFF. The DNA of the CDR3 is TGTGCCAGCAGGGGCGGAGGACGTAATGAAAAACTGTTTTTT.

The V call is TRBV29-1, the J call TRBJ2-7, with 9 bases lining up with TRBD1. The CDR3 has 12 amino acids. Germline CDR1 is SQVTM and CDR2 is ANQGSEA. The ends lost 7 bases at V and 7 bases at J; junction bases unmatched: 8. CDR3 sequence reads: CSANRQGGEQYF. Written as DNA, the CDR3 is TGCAGCGCAAATAGACAGGGGGGGGAGCAGTACTTC.

The chain has TRBV27 and TRBJ2-1, with 8 positions matching TRBD1. The junction had 10 bases not matched to a gene; V was cut back by 2 bases and J by 4 bases. The CDR3 is made up of 17 amino acids. Germline V CDR1 and CDR2: MNHEY, SMNVEV (reference sequence). CDR3 DNA sequence: TGTGCCAGCAGTTTAAGAGGGCGAGGGACAGGTTACAATGAGCAGTTCTTC. Translated, it gives CASSLRGRGTGYNEQFF.

The chain carries TRBV19 and TRBJ1-1, with D possibly being TRBD1 (6 bases). Germline assignment: CDR1 LNHDA and CDR2 SQIVND (reference sequence). Trimming took 5 bases from V and 4 from J, leaving 17 bases between them. This CDR3 has 15 residues. The CDR3 DNA is TGTGCCAGTAGTTTCTCTCACCAGGGGAGCACTGAAGCTTTCTTT. Amino acid sequence: CASSFSHQGSTEAFF.